This T cell receptor (beta chain) was found in a study of shared clonotypes between healthy human individuals (TCRdb year 2020). Some background on the complete study: The cohort comprised two women and a few men aged 18 to 49 years. For each donor, CD4 naive and CD4 memory were each given three plates, CD8 naive was given two plates, and CD8 memory was given one plate. To estimate repertoire size and how much clonotypes are shared between individuals, the study performed deep sequencing of blood TCR repertoires from five healthy adults. Different laboratories and diverse techniques were used to prepare libraries and sequence TCR repertoires, to increase sequencing depth and limit assay-specific biases. Leukapheresis yielded between about 0.94 and 10 billion PBMCs per donor. Overall results and qualifications from the work: The small number of donors limited the genetic and exposure-history diversity represented. Compared with non-shared clonotypes, clonotypes shared by all four sorted-subset donors had higher generation probabilities. Incomplete sequencing was indicated by rarefaction of sorted-subset datasets, despite the large sequencing depth. Sampling was limited to blood, and TCR repertoires in tissue likely differ from TCR repertoires in blood. Estimated clonotype richness was generally larger for naive than for memory subsets. Sharing across several donors was observed for around 5% of naive CD4, 3% to 3.5% of naive CD8, roughly 2.4% of memory CD4, and roughly 0.4% of memory CD8 clonotypes. Pairwise subsampling led to the expectation that sequencing depth would affect the degree of clonotype sharing among donors.

Using the deep immunoSEQ assay, multiplex PCR amplified TCR CDR3 regions from genomic DNA. Genomic DNA extracted from each cell subset was distributed evenly over all wells of several immunoSEQ 96-well plates, and each plate served as one replicate. For sorted subsets, each replicate PCR was loaded with roughly 190 ng genomic DNA, equivalent to about 33,000 T cell genomes. The purified libraries were quantified using a Qubit 3.0 fluorometer, sized with a Bioanalyzer 2100, and then quantified again using the KAPA Library Quantification kit. A separate single-read 150-cycle Illumina NextSeq 550 flow cell was used to sequence each immunoSEQ 96-well plate. Under the source paper's analysis protocol: The immunoSEQ output contained only junctional sequences without quality scores, so filtering could not match that applied to full-length reads. Sequences were annotated with PyIR, a Python wrapper for IgBLAST v1.9, and V/J genes and CDR3 were assigned using IMGT germline references. Reads were filtered out if the reads had weak V/J assignments (E-value above 1e-6), no CDR3, stop codons, out-of-frame junctions, or ambiguous translated residues. V3J clonotypes were defined as sequences sharing the same inferred V gene, J gene, and CDR3 amino acid sequence. To compute the percentage overlap between repertoires, the number of shared unique clonotypes was divided by the size of the smaller repertoire. RTK rarefaction, the Chao1 estimator, and Recon v2.1 estimates of unobserved clonotypes were used to assess repertoire richness. Generation probabilities were computed with OLGA for all TCRbeta clonotypes obtained by the gDNA method from several donors. Drawn from immuneACCESS, this table holds only the in-frame rearrangements with V and J called that TCRdb kept. Clones are partly lost; checked studies trace under half to an unresolved V gene and leave the rest unexplained. V, J and clone size reflect that table, while D and trimming were determined from the DNA. Present in this sample are about 2.4 million clones, more than 85% of which were seen just once. The ten largest clones add up to roughly 0.36% of the sample.

As for this clone: The antigen it recognizes is unknown. No much larger clonotype is one base removed from it; base qualities were not supplied.

The junction carries 9 bases between V and J, which are trimmed by 6 bases and 0 bases respectively. The CDR3 numbers 14 residues from cysteine through phenylalanine. The kept DNA is CDR3 alone, 42 bases in frame from the first base. From the germline V gene, CDR1 is MDHEN and CDR2 is SYDVKM. The donors were healthy, HIV-negative adults who had no recently reported acute infections or vaccinations. All donors were Caucasian adults living in Nashville, Tennessee, USA. Magnetic negative selection was used to enrich CD4+ T cells, after which naive cells were positively selected on CD45RA and the negative fraction became the memory subset. Blood was collected by leukapheresis, and PBMCs were isolated by Ficoll-Histopaque density gradient centrifugation and then cryopreserved in liquid nitrogen vapor phase. Purity and quantity of every magnetically sorted T cell population were checked by analytical flow cytometry. Genomic DNA was isolated from every sorted fraction and measured by UV absorbance on a Nanodrop 2000c.

Sequencing input: naive CD4+ T cells from PBMCs. In light of the paper, this sample's cell subset or site label describes: CD45RA+ positively selected. Rearrangement joined TRBV28 to TRBJ2-4, with no reliable assignment of the D segment. This sequence was found in a young man in good health. Some clones in this sample may be carry-over from other donors' samples. This receptor has the CDR3 CASSPWIAKNIQYF. The DNA is TGTGCCAGCAGCCCTTGGATAGCCAAAAACATTCAGTACTTC. Full variable domain (CDR3 extended with the reference TRBV28 and TRBJ2-4 proteins): DVKVTQSSRYLVKRTGEKVFLECVQDMDHENMFWYRQDPGLGLRLIYFSYDVKMKEKGDIPEGYSVSREKKERFSLILESASTNQTSMYLCASSPWIAKNIQYFGAGTRLSVL.